Below are 17 T cell receptor beta chains sequenced from a single sample in a study of shared clonotypes between healthy human individuals. Sequenced by immunoSEQ multiplex PCR; TCRdb stores in-frame clones only, minus some. The data contain a few million clones, 85% to 95% of them singletons. The source material was naive CD4+ T cells from PBMCs. Subset noted: CD45RA+ positively selected. The receptors come from a man aged 18 to 35 in good health. Some clones in this sample may be carry-over from other donors' samples.

CDR3 nucleotide sequence: TGTGCCAGCGGCGGAGACCGGGACAGGGAAACCGGGGAGCTGTTTTTT. Its translation is CASGGDRDRETGELFF. The chain is built from TRBV2 and TRBJ2-2; 9 nucleotides line up with TRBD1. CDR1 is SNHLY, CDR2 FYNNEI, per germline. V shed 8 bases, J shed 5 bases, and the junction held 12 bases outside the gene matches. The CDR3 totals 16 residues. Variable domain in full (rest from reference TRBV2 and TRBJ2-2): EPEVTQTPSHQVTQMGQEVILRCVPISNHLYFYWYRQILGQKVEFLVSFYNNEISEKSEIFDDQFSVERPDGSNFTLKIRSTKLEDSAMYFCASGGDRDRETGELFFGEGSRLTVL.

The chain couples TRBV25-1 to TRBJ1-3, with unresolved D. The ends were cut back, 8 bases at V and 0 bases at J, with 8 bases in the middle. Germline V gives CDR1 MGHDK, CDR2 SYGVNS. This CDR3 spans 13 amino acids. The CDR3 nucleotides are TGTGCCAGCCTGGCCTCCTCTGGAAACACCATATATTTT. Protein sequence: CASLASSGNTIYF.

V usage is TRBV5-1 and J usage is TRBJ2-5; D may be TRBD1 or TRBD2 (6 bases each). Germline V lookup: CDR1 SGHRS, CDR2 YFSETQ. V lost 1 base and J 5 bases, leaving 15 bases between the germline ends. The length of the CDR3 is 15 residues. CDR3 region: CASSLTGGGGETQYF. DNA of the CDR3: TGCGCCAGCAGCTTGACTGGCGGAGGGGGGGAGACCCAGTACTTC.

The rearrangement links TRBV28 to TRBJ2-5, with TRBD1 identical over 8 bases. CDR1 is MDHEN, CDR2 SYDVKM, per germline. Germline trimming cut 0 bases from V and 3 bases from J; bases unmatched to any gene: 6. This CDR3 has 16 residues. CDR3 loop: CASSLWSRTGKETQYF. In nucleotides, the CDR3 is TGTGCCAGCAGTTTATGGAGTCGGACAGGGAAAGAGACCCAGTACTTC.

V is TRBV11-3 and J is TRBJ2-7; D remains unclear. The CDR3 extends over 12 amino acids. From germline, CDR1 is SGHNT and CDR2 YENEEA. Between the trimmed V and J ends, which lost 5 bases and 5 bases, there was a span of 10 bases. The CDR3 nucleotides read TGTGCCAGCAGCAAAGGTGGGCACGAGCAGTACTTC. Translating it yields CASSKGGHEQYF.

The rearrangement joins TRBV5-1 to TRBJ2-7, with unresolved D. Trimming left V 1 base short and J 2 bases short, with 7 bases between. The germline CDR1 and CDR2 sequences are SGHRS and YFSETQ. The CDR3 spans 13 residues. The CDR3 bases are TGCGCCAGCAGCTTGCAGCCAGCCTACGAGCAGTACTTC. It codes for CASSLQPAYEQYF.

The gene calls are TRBV2 and TRBJ2-3, with 7 bases fitting TRBD1. V was clipped by 4 bases and J by 4 bases; unmatched bases: 8. Germline V gene data show CDR1 as SNHLY and CDR2 as FYNNEI. The CDR3 is 15 amino acids. The chain's CDR3 is CASSVEGALSDTQYF. The CDR3 DNA reads TGTGCCAGCAGTGTAGAGGGGGCTTTATCAGATACGCAGTATTTT.

On this clone: In the same sample, other DNA sequences code for this CDR3. The chain recombines TRBV5-1 with TRBJ2-5, with 9 positions matching TRBD1. Germline V gene data show CDR1 as SGHRS and CDR2 as YFSETQ. V trimming: 1 base; J trimming: 5 bases; junction bases outside the gene matches: 3. The CDR3 runs 14 residues. The CDR3 DNA is TGCGCCAGCAGCTTGCTACAGGGGGCCGAGACCCAGTACTTC. Protein sequence: CASSLLQGAETQYF.

This clone showed up just once. This chain joins TRBV18 and TRBJ1-1, with D perhaps TRBD1 (6 bases). The length of the CDR3 is 17 residues. V lost 0 bases to trimming and J lost 1 base, with 15 bases between them. Germline-derived CDR1 and CDR2 are KGHSH and LQKENI. The CDR3 protein is CASSPPSSGAGNTEAFF. CDR3 coding DNA: TGTGCCAGCTCACCACCTTCTTCGGGGGCGGGGAACACTGAAGCTTTCTTT.

CDR3 loop: CASLPRFPGELFF. The CDR3 DNA is TGTGCCAGCCTGCCTAGATTTCCCGGGGAGCTGTTTTTT. The rearrangement joins TRBV2 to TRBJ2-2; D remains ambiguous. CDR1 and CDR2 (germline): SNHLY, FYNNEI. V was cut by 8 bases and J by 6 bases, with 13 bases left in between. The CDR3 covers 13 residues.

A single count supports this clone. The chain couples TRBV5-4 to TRBJ2-3; D gene ambiguous. V dropped 4 bases and J dropped 6 bases, with 15 bases sitting between them. Germline loops: CDR1 SGHNT, CDR2 YYREEE (reference sequence). The CDR3 extends over 14 amino acids. The CDR3 region is CASSLPRAPDTQYF. The DNA for the CDR3 is TGTGCCAGCAGCCTCCCTAGAGCCCCCGATACGCAGTATTTT.

The CDR3: CASSFFGRGIGNTIYF. In DNA, the CDR3 is TGTGCCAGCAGTTTCTTCGGCAGGGGGATCGGAAACACCATATATTTT. J is TRBJ1-3 and V is TRBV28; the match to TRBD1 covers 7 bases. Germline V gene sequence: CDR1 MDHEN, CDR2 SYDVKM. The CDR3 is 16 residues long. Trimming removed 3 bases from V and 4 bases from J; junction bases left unmatched: 9.

This clone was counted a few times. This CDR3 is also generated by other DNA sequences in the sample. The chain links TRBV30 to TRBJ1-5; D ambiguous. V lost 0 bases, J lost 0 bases, and 3 bases lay in between. The CDR3 contains 13 residues. The germline CDR1 and CDR2 sequences are GTSNPN and SVGIG (reference sequence). CDR3 sequence: CAWSVDSNQPQHF. CDR3 bases: TGTGCCTGGAGTGTGGATAGCAATCAGCCCCAGCATTTT. Full variable domain (outside the CDR3, taken from reference TRBV30 and TRBJ1-5): SQTIHQWPATLVQPVGSPLSLECTVEGTSNPNLYWYRQAAGRGLQLLFYSVGIGQISSEVPQNLSASRPQDRQFILSSKKLLLSDSGFYLCAWSVDSNQPQHFGDGTRLSIL.

This chain uses TRBV6-6 with TRBJ1-5, with D maybe TRBD1 (5 bases). Germline values: CDR1 MNHNY, CDR2 SVGAGI (reference sequence). The CDR3 has 14 amino acids. V was cut by 5 bases and J by 3 bases, with 11 bases left in between. The CDR3, as DNA: TGTGCCAGCAGTCAACAGGCCCCCAATCAGCCCCAGCATTTT. Its translation is CASSQQAPNQPQHF.

The rearrangement uses TRBV19 and TRBJ2-1; TRBD1 agrees at 8 bases. V trimming: 8 bases; J trimming: 5 bases; junction bases outside the gene matches: 5. The germline CDR1 and CDR2 sequences are LNHDA and SQIVND (reference sequence). CDR3 length: 13 amino acids. CDR3 DNA: TGTGCCAGTCGACAGGGGAGCAACAATGAGCAGTTCTTC. This translates into CASRQGSNNEQFF.

The rearrangement links TRBV5-1 to TRBJ2-3, with 9 positions matching TRBD2. Unmatched junction bases numbered 7, after V lost 5 bases and J lost 3 bases. There are 15 residues in the CDR3. Germline V gene lookup returns CDR1 SGHRS and CDR2 YFSETQ. The CDR3 reads CASRIAGESTDTQYF. Here the CDR3 DNA reads TGCGCCAGCAGAATAGCGGGAGAGAGTACAGATACGCAGTATTTT. The full variable domain, its missing parts supplied by reference TRBV5-1 and TRBJ2-3, is KAGVTQTPRYLIKTRGQQVTLSCSPISGHRSVSWYQQTPGQGLQFLFEYFSETQRNKGNFPGRFSGRQFSNSRSEMNVSTLELGDSALYLCASRIAGESTDTQYFGPGTRLTVL.

The chain couples TRBV27 to TRBJ2-4; D not certain. V gave up 6 bases and J gave up 0 bases, with 9 bases separating them. Germline-derived CDR1 and CDR2 are MNHEY and SMNVEV (reference sequence). The CDR3 extends over 14 amino acids. DNA of the CDR3: TGTGCCAGCAGCCCCACCCTAGCCAAAAACATTCAGTACTTC. It translates to CASSPTLAKNIQYF.